The 13 T cell receptor beta chains listed next were all sequenced from one sample in a study of shared clonotypes between healthy human individuals. Using immunoSEQ multiplex PCR, the repertoire was profiled, and TCRdb retains in-frame clones only, with some absent. The data contain over 400,000 clones, around 96% of them singletons. Material for sequencing was naive CD4+ T cells sorted from blood. The subset was: CD45RA+ positively selected. These TCRs come from a woman younger than 45 in good health.

V usage is TRBV5-1 and J usage is TRBJ2-4; D unresolved. This CDR3 contains 14 residues. Trimming removed 2 bases at V and 5 bases at J, with 11 bases between. Germline V gene data show CDR1 as SGHRS and CDR2 as YFSETQ. CDR3 loop: CASSFSTDENIQYF. Here the CDR3 DNA reads TGCGCCAGCAGCTTCAGTACGGATGAAAACATTCAGTACTTC.

This chain joins TRBV5-6 and TRBJ1-5, with 7 bases aligning to TRBD1. The V gene's germline CDR1 is SGHDT and CDR2 YYEEEE. This CDR3 contains 14 residues. J lost 5 bases, V lost 4 bases, and 6 bases had no gene match. Here the CDR3 DNA reads TGTGCCAGCAGCAAGGGACAGTACTATCAGCCCCAGCATTTT. Translation: CASSKGQYYQPQHF.

The V and J genes are TRBV6-6 and TRBJ1-2, with unresolved D. CDR1 and CDR2 from the germline V gene are MNHNY and SVGAGI (reference sequence). V was clipped by 2 bases and J by 8 bases, with 12 bases between them. This CDR3 contains 13 residues. The CDR3: CASSYDTMRGYTF. CDR3 coding DNA: TGTGCCAGCAGTTACGACACAATGCGGGGCTACACCTTC.

The chain has TRBV5-4 and TRBJ1-1; D not certain. Germline CDR1 reads SGHNT; CDR2 reads YYREEE (reference sequence). V was clipped by 4 bases and J by 2 bases, with 12 bases between them. The CDR3 has 14 residues. As DNA, the CDR3 is TGTGCCAGCAGCACCGGCATGCCTAACACTGAAGCTTTCTTT. As protein: CASSTGMPNTEAFF.

The J gene is TRBJ2-5, the V gene TRBV28, with TRBD1 matching 9 bases. Per the germline V gene, CDR1 is MDHEN and CDR2 is SYDVKM. V lost 3 bases to trimming and J lost 3 bases; unmatched junction nucleotides: 5. The CDR3 runs 15 residues. The CDR3 spells CASSFTGTGKETQYF. The CDR3 region has the DNA TGTGCCAGCAGTTTTACCGGGACAGGGAAAGAGACCCAGTACTTC.

Here the CDR3 DNA reads TGTGCCAGCAGTTACTCGGGGGGCGTCACTGAAGCTTTCTTT. It encodes CASSYSGGVTEAFF. The J gene is TRBJ1-1, the V gene TRBV6-5, with a tentative D call TRBD1 (6 bases). The CDR3 extends over 14 amino acids. The V end was cut by 0 bases, the J end by 4 bases, with 9 bases between. Germline V gene data show CDR1 as MNHEY and CDR2 as SVGAGI.

The chain joins TRBV28 to TRBJ2-1; D gene ambiguous. The CDR3 has 15 amino acids. V gave up 2 bases and J gave up 4 bases, with 12 bases separating them. Germline loops: CDR1 MDHEN, CDR2 SYDVKM. CDR3: CASSLIQVGYNEQFF. The CDR3 DNA reads as TGTGCCAGCAGTTTAATTCAGGTGGGGTACAATGAGCAGTTCTTC.

The V and J genes are TRBV25-1 and TRBJ1-1; D unresolved. This CDR3 region has 16 residues. CDR1 MGHDK and CDR2 SYGVNS come from the germline V gene. V dropped 3 bases and J dropped 5 bases, with 19 bases sitting between them. The CDR3 reads CASSEESGLIGTEAFF. The CDR3 coding sequence is TGTGCCAGCAGTGAGGAGTCGGGATTAATTGGGACTGAAGCTTTCTTT.

V is TRBV7-2 and J is TRBJ2-5, with 10 bases that match TRBD2. TRBJ2-7 matches the DNA end more closely, so the J call is doubtful. Germline lookup yields CDR1 SGHTA and CDR2 FQGNSA. This CDR3 comprises 15 residues. Written as DNA, the CDR3 is TGTGCCAGCAGCTCAACTAGCGGGGCTGACTACGAGCAGTACTTC. Its translation: CASSSTSGADYEQYF.

This sequence joins TRBV5-1 and TRBJ2-5; no clear D. This CDR3 spans 16 amino acids. The germline gives CDR1 SGHRS, CDR2 YFSETQ. V was cut by 0 bases and J by 4 bases, with 16 bases left in between. CDR3 in amino acids: CASSLARSSVSETQYF. The DNA of the CDR3 is TGCGCCAGCAGCTTGGCACGGTCCAGCGTCTCAGAGACCCAGTACTTC.

The CDR3 DNA follows: TGTGCCAGTACGAGTTCACAGGGCAGGGCCTACGAGCAGTACTTC. Its protein product is CASTSSQGRAYEQYF. The chain uses TRBV6-1 and TRBJ2-7, with TRBD1 as a possible D gene (6 bases). Trimming shortened V by 9 bases and J by 2 bases, and 20 bases separated the two germline ends. The CDR3 spans 15 residues. Germline V gene lookup returns CDR1 MNHNS and CDR2 SASEGT.

The genes are TRBV15 and TRBJ2-7; no reliable D call. Germline CDR1 is LNHNV and CDR2 is YYDKDF (reference sequence). This CDR3 region has 16 residues. V was trimmed by 0 bases and J by 0 bases, leaving 12 bases between them. The CDR3, as DNA: TGTGCCACCAGCAGAGAACGGGCGGTGAGCTCCTACGAGCAGTACTTC. Translated, it gives CATSRERAVSSYEQYF.

This chain links TRBV28 with TRBJ1-5; unclear D gene. Trimming shortened V by 2 bases and J by 5 bases, and 13 bases separated the two germline ends. The CDR3 consists of 15 residues. CDR1 is MDHEN and CDR2 is SYDVKM in the germline V gene. CDR3 coding DNA: TGTGCCAGCAGTTTAGCTACGGGCCCTCATCAGCCCCAGCATTTT. Its protein is CASSLATGPHQPQHF.